This TCR beta chain was captured in a study of shared clonotypes between healthy human individuals. Study-level findings and limits: The study generally estimated greater richness for naive than memory subsets.

The CDR3 is 12 residues long. In germline, CDR1 is MNHEY, CDR2 SVGAGI. The V and J ends lost 0 bases and 6 bases respectively, with 2 bases between them. This clone came up a few times. Its target is not known. The same CDR3 arises from other DNA sequences in this sample as well. Positive CCR7 selection of CD45RO-negative cells yielded the naive CD8 cells, and terminally differentiated effector memory CD45RA+ cells were excluded. The protocol was immunoSEQ multiplex PCR, while the TCRdb copy is restricted to in-frame clones and leaves out a portion. The data hold about 1,900,000 clones, with over 85% observed a single time.

This TCR came from a man between 18 and 29 years old in good health. The sample taken for sequencing was naive CD8+ T cells sorted from blood. The chain employs TRBV6-5 and TRBJ2-2; D is uncertain. CDR3 in DNA: TGTGCCAGCAGTTACTCCCCCGGGGAGCTGTTTTTT. It translates to CASSYSPGELFF.